The 27 T cell receptor beta chains below were found in one sample sequenced in a study of blood T cell repertoires in COVID-19. Some clones are missing from TCRdb's copy, which holds only in-frame ones; the method was immunoSEQ multiplex PCR. The sample shows around 190,000 clones, roughly 87% of them seen only once. Sequencing was done on a sample of PBMCs or T cells enriched from blood (not recorded which). Receptor source: a man between 18 and 29 years old with acute COVID-19.

This chain uses TRBV18 with TRBJ2-7, with 8 bases aligning to TRBD1. Germline V gene lookup returns CDR1 KGHSH and CDR2 LQKENI. After removal of 3 bases from V and 2 bases from J, the junction contained 6 bases not matched to a gene. The CDR3 is made up of 15 amino acids. For the CDR3, the DNA is TGTGCCAGCTCACCTTACGGGACAGGAACCTACGAGCAGTACTTC. Its protein is CASSPYGTGTYEQYF.

This clone occurred once. The genes are TRBV11-2 and TRBJ2-7; 7 positions agree with TRBD2. In germline, CDR1 is SGHAT, CDR2 FQNNGV. V lost 2 bases and J lost 4; bases outside the gene matches: 11. The CDR3 consists of 16 residues. The CDR3, as DNA: TGTGCCAGCAGCTTACCCCTATGGCGGGAGCAATACGAGCAGTACTTC. It codes for CASSLPLWREQYEQYF.

The chain combines TRBV4-3 with TRBJ2-3; 10 bases align to TRBD1. This CDR3 comprises 17 residues. V shed 0 bases and J 2 bases; nucleotides not matched to a gene: 5. Germline values: CDR1 LGHNA, CDR2 YSLEER. CDR3 region: CASSQDLTGGYTDTQYF. In DNA form, the CDR3 reads TGCGCCAGCAGCCAAGATTTGACAGGGGGCTACACAGATACGCAGTATTTT.

The chain couples TRBV30 to TRBJ2-1, with TRBD2 matching 13 bases. In germline, CDR1 is GTSNPN, CDR2 SVGIG (reference sequence). This CDR3 is 14 amino acids long. With 5 bases clipped from V and 7 bases from J, the junction kept 5 bases outside the gene matches. The CDR3 region has the DNA TGTGCCTGGGAACTAGCGGGAGGGCTAAATGAGCAGTTCTTC. Protein product: CAWELAGGLNEQFF.

The gene calls are TRBV2 and TRBJ1-1; 7 nucleotides align to TRBD1. This CDR3 is built from 14 residues. The J segment lost 1 base and the V segment lost 6 bases, leaving 5 bases of the junction unmatched. Germline-derived CDR1 and CDR2 are SNHLY and FYNNEI. Here the CDR3 reads CASSRQGSNTEAFF. The CDR3 bases are TGTGCCAGCAGCCGACAGGGATCGAACACTGAAGCTTTCTTT.

CDR3 sequence reads: CAWRQGNSPLHF. The CDR3 DNA follows: TGTGCCTGGCGACAGGGGAATTCACCCCTCCACTTT. The chain uses TRBV30 and TRBJ1-6, with TRBD1 matching 8 bases. The V segment lost 5 bases and the J segment 7 bases; nucleotides outside the gene matches: 1. Germline V lookup: CDR1 GTSNPN, CDR2 SVGIG (reference sequence). CDR3 length: 12 residues.

This chain links TRBV13 with TRBJ1-2; perhaps TRBD1 as D (5 bases). V was clipped by 6 bases and J by 4 bases, with 18 bases between them. The V gene's germline CDR1 is PRHDT and CDR2 FYEKMQ (reference sequence). The CDR3 covers 15 residues. The CDR3 nucleotides are TGTGCCAGCAGTCTAGGTGGGGGGTCAGTCTATGGCTACACCTTC. Its translation is CASSLGGGSVYGYTF. Combining the CDR3 with reference TRBV13 and TRBJ1-2 gives the whole variable domain AAGVIQSPRHLIKEKRETATLKCYPIPRHDTVYWYQQGPGQDPQFLISFYEKMQSDKGSIPDRFSAQQFSDYHSELNMSSLELGDSALYFCASSLGGGSVYGYTFGSGTRLTVV.

This chain's CDR3 is CAWSLAQGKFF. As DNA, the CDR3 is TGTGCCTGGAGTTTGGCCCAGGGGAAGTTCTTC. The chain recombines TRBV30 with TRBJ2-1; D might be TRBD1 (6 bases). This CDR3 spans 11 amino acids. Looked up from germline, CDR1 is GTSNPN and CDR2 is SVGIG (reference sequence). Trimming left V 2 bases short and J 14 bases short, with 13 bases between.

V gene TRBV11-3 combines with J gene TRBJ2-7; 7 bases align to TRBD2. The junction had 4 bases not matched to a gene; V was cut back by 2 bases and J by 0 bases. The CDR3 runs 15 residues. From germline, CDR1 is SGHNT and CDR2 YENEEA. CDR3 in amino acids: CASSLPAGSSYEQYF. Here the CDR3 DNA reads TGTGCCAGCAGCTTACCAGCGGGAAGCTCCTACGAGCAGTACTTC.

This chain connects TRBV20-1 to TRBJ2-1; 8 positions match TRBD2. Germline V gives CDR1 DFQATT, CDR2 SNEGSKA (reference sequence). Unmatched junction bases numbered 11, after V lost 3 bases and J lost 7 bases. The CDR3 runs to 15 residues. The CDR3: CSASVNGRAGNEQFF. The CDR3 nucleotides read TGCAGTGCTAGTGTGAACGGGAGGGCGGGTAATGAGCAGTTCTTC.

This chain connects TRBV7-9 to TRBJ2-1; 10 positions match TRBD2. The CDR3 is 15 residues long. Trimming cost V 5 bases and J 7 bases; bases outside gene matches: 8. Germline V gene data show CDR1 as SEHNR and CDR2 as FQNEAQ (reference sequence). The DNA for the CDR3 is TGTGCCAGCAGCCCCGGGAGCGGGAGGGTAAATGAGCAGTTCTTC. This sequence encodes CASSPGSGRVNEQFF.

This chain joins TRBV29-1 and TRBJ2-1; 8 nucleotides align to TRBD2. The CDR3 is made up of 13 amino acids. Germline V gene data show CDR1 as SQVTM and CDR2 as ANQGSEA. Losses at the gene ends were 5 bases for V and 4 bases for J; bases not matched to a gene: 4. This CDR3 is CSVRTSGYNEQFF. CDR3 nucleotide sequence: TGCAGCGTTCGCACTAGCGGTTACAATGAGCAGTTCTTC.

CDR3 DNA sequence: TGCGCCAGCAGCTCGGGACAGCCGGGGGATGGAAACACCATATATTTT. Translated, it gives CASSSGQPGDGNTIYF. This chain links TRBV4-3 with TRBJ1-3; 7 bases are a match to TRBD1. The CDR3 is 16 amino acids. Trimming removed 5 bases from V and 3 bases from J; junction bases left unmatched: 10. Per the germline V gene, CDR1 is LGHNA and CDR2 is YSLEER.

The chain employs TRBV20-1 and TRBJ2-1; D not certain. Trimming took off 5 bases at V and 8 bases at J, with 10 bases between the two ends. The CDR3 runs 11 residues. The germline gives CDR1 DFQATT, CDR2 SNEGSKA (reference sequence). The CDR3 protein is CSALENDEQFF. CDR3 sequence (DNA): TGCAGTGCTCTAGAGAACGATGAGCAGTTCTTC.

The V gene is TRBV6-5, the J gene TRBJ1-1; D uncertain. The CDR3 has 15 residues. From germline, CDR1 is MNHEY and CDR2 SVGAGI. Trimming stripped 2 bases from V and 1 base from J, with 11 bases between. The DNA for the CDR3 is TGTGCCAGCAGTTACACTCCGGAGAAGAACACTGAAGCTTTCTTT. Encoded protein: CASSYTPEKNTEAFF.

The V gene is TRBV30, the J gene TRBJ2-3, with 8 bases aligning to TRBD2. The CDR3 spans 16 residues. The V and J ends lost 0 bases and 1 base, in that order; junction bases with no gene match: 6. Germline loops: CDR1 GTSNPN, CDR2 SVGIG (reference sequence). In DNA, the CDR3 is TGTGCCTGGAGTGTAGGGGGGGGACTAGGCACAGATACGCAGTATTTT. This translates into CAWSVGGGLGTDTQYF.

The rearrangement links TRBV19 to TRBJ1-1; 7 positions agree with TRBD1. Germline V lookup: CDR1 LNHDA, CDR2 SQIVND (reference sequence). After removal of 5 bases from V and 4 bases from J, the junction contained 7 bases not matched to a gene. The CDR3 extends over 14 amino acids. CDR3 in DNA: TGTGCCAGTAGTCCGAAACCAGGGGGCACTGAAGCTTTCTTT. It encodes CASSPKPGGTEAFF.

V gene TRBV28 combines with J gene TRBJ1-2, with TRBD1 matching 7 bases. Per the germline V gene, CDR1 is MDHEN and CDR2 is SYDVKM. The ends lost 8 bases at V and 8 bases at J; junction bases unmatched: 11. The length of the CDR3 is 13 residues. CDR3 nucleotides: TGTGCCAGCGAGTCGACAGGGCTGGGGGGCTACACCTTC. Amino acid sequence: CASESTGLGGYTF.

The chain carries TRBV29-1 and TRBJ2-1, with D possibly TRBD2 on 5 matching bases. The germline V gene has CDR1 SQVTM and CDR2 ANQGSEA. The CDR3 is made up of 11 amino acids. Trimming took 1 base from V and 10 from J, leaving 8 bases between them. The chain's CDR3 is CSVEVGGEQFF. CDR3 nucleotide sequence: TGCAGCGTTGAAGTAGGCGGGGAGCAGTTCTTC.

This clone appeared a few times. The V call is TRBV10-1, the J call TRBJ2-1; 14 bases are a match to TRBD2. There are 15 residues in the CDR3. The germline V gene has CDR1 WNHNN and CDR2 SYGVQD (reference sequence). Trimming cost V 5 bases and J 5 bases; bases outside gene matches: 2. The CDR3 nucleotides are TGCGCCAGCAGTTCGGGACTAGCGGGAGACAATGAGCAGTTCTTC. Protein product: CASSSGLAGDNEQFF.

This chain links TRBV28 with TRBJ2-7; TRBD1 agrees at 8 bases. Germline CDR1 and CDR2: MDHEN and SYDVKM. The CDR3 is 16 residues long. The V segment lost 3 bases and the J segment 6 bases; nucleotides outside the gene matches: 13. The CDR3 spells CASSFRVGRGLSEQYF. The CDR3 bases are TGTGCCAGCAGTTTTCGGGTCGGCAGGGGGCTATCCGAGCAGTACTTC.

This clone was detected only a few times. The rearrangement joins TRBV29-1 to TRBJ2-7; 9 nucleotides align to TRBD2. CDR1 is SQVTM and CDR2 is ANQGSEA in the germline V gene. The CDR3 is 14 amino acids. Trimming cost V 3 bases and J 1 base; bases outside gene matches: 4. This CDR3 is CSVDGLAGSYEQYF. The DNA of the CDR3 is TGCAGCGTTGATGGGCTAGCGGGATCCTACGAGCAGTACTTC.

The chain links TRBV5-4 to TRBJ1-1, with TRBD1 identical over 7 bases. Germline V gene lookup returns CDR1 SGHNT and CDR2 YYREEE (reference sequence). CDR3 size: 15 residues. The V gene end was trimmed by 3 bases and the J gene end by 5 bases; junction bases not matched to a gene: 10. CDR3 coding DNA: TGTGCCAGCAGCTCCGACAGGGCCTGGGGAACTGAAGCTTTCTTT. It encodes CASSSDRAWGTEAFF. Based on the CDR3 plus reference TRBV5-4 and TRBJ1-1, the full variable domain is ETGVTQSPTHLIKTRGQQVTLRCSSQSGHNTVSWYQQALGQGPQFIFQYYREEENGRGNFPPRFSGLQFPNYSSELNVNALELDDSALYLCASSSDRAWGTEAFFGQGTRLTVV.

The V and J genes are TRBV7-6 and TRBJ1-3; possible D gene TRBD1, 6 bases. The CDR3 spans 15 residues. Trimming pared 3 bases from V and 0 bases from J, leaving 9 bases between. From germline, CDR1 is SGHVS and CDR2 FNYEAQ. This CDR3 reads CASSFDRSSGNTIYF. CDR3 in DNA: TGTGCCAGCAGCTTTGACAGGAGCTCTGGAAACACCATATATTTT.

The chain has TRBV6-5 and TRBJ1-5; D remains unclear. Germline loops: CDR1 MNHEY, CDR2 SVGAGI. CDR3 length equals 14 residues. The V gene lost 6 bases and the J gene lost 3 bases, with 12 bases spanning the gap. CDR3 bases: TGTGCCAGCAGACTGCGCCAGGACAATCAGCCCCAGCATTTT. Translated: CASRLRQDNQPQHF.

This chain uses TRBV5-1 with TRBJ2-1; 11 nucleotides align to TRBD2. V shed 3 bases, J shed 4 bases, and the junction held 9 bases outside the gene matches. CDR3 length: 17 amino acids. Germline V gene sequence: CDR1 SGHRS, CDR2 YFSETQ. The CDR3: CASSYGTSGILYNEQFF. Here the CDR3 DNA reads TGCGCCAGCAGCTACGGGACTAGCGGAATATTATACAATGAGCAGTTCTTC.

CDR3 in DNA: TGTGCCTGGAGTGTAAAGGGACTCCGCTACGAGCAGTACTTC. Translating gives CAWSVKGLRYEQYF. The rearrangement joins TRBV30 to TRBJ2-7; possible D gene TRBD2, 6 bases. Germline V lookup: CDR1 GTSNPN, CDR2 SVGIG (reference sequence). The V gene lost 0 bases and the J gene lost 3 bases, with 12 bases spanning the gap. There are 14 residues in the CDR3.